This TCR beta chain was identified in a study of blood T cell repertoires in COVID-19. Looking at the study overall: Acute and convalescent COVID-19 specimens originated in the United States, Italy and Spain. Sources were T cells, B-cell-depleted T cells, or PBMCs; the material itself was cDNA or gDNA.

The CDR3 length is 15 residues. Trimming left V 4 bases short and J 6 bases short, with 15 bases between. In germline, CDR1 is SEHNR, CDR2 FQNEAQ (reference sequence). In the authors' methods: Quantification of nucleated cells was approximated via reference gene primer amplification. TCRdb keeps only in-frame clones here, not all; method: immunoSEQ multiplex PCR. V and J calls plus clone size are reproduced from that table; the DNA served to infer D and trimming. The table records roughly 130,000 clones, 80% to 90% of them present only once. This TCR was sampled from a man aged 55 to 69 with active or convalescent COVID-19. Sequencing was carried out using peripheral blood. This sequence joins TRBV7-9 and TRBJ2-2; D might be TRBD1 (6 bases). The CDR3 DNA reads TGTGCCAGCAGCTCCCCTACAGGGTATCCCGGGGAGCTGTTTTTT. As protein: CASSSPTGYPGELFF.